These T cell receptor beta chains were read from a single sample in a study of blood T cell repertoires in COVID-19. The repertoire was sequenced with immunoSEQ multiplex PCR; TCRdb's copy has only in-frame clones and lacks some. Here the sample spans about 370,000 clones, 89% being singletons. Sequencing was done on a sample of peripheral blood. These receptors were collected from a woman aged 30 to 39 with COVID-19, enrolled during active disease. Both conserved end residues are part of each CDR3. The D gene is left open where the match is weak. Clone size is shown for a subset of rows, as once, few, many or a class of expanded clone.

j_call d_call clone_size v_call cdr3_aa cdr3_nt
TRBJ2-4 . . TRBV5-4 CASSLANKNIQYF TGTGCCAGCAGCTTGGCTAACAAAAACATTCAGTACTTC
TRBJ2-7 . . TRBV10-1 CASSESRSSYEQYF TGCGCCAGCAGTGAGTCACGGAGCTCCTACGAGCAGTACTTC
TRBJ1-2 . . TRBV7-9 CASSPTLRGMDGYTF TGTGCCAGCAGCCCCACCCTGAGGGGGATGGATGGCTACACCTTC
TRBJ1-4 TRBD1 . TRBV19 CASSDIRDRGEKLFF TGTGCCAGTAGTGACATCCGGGACAGGGGTGAAAAACTGTTTTTT
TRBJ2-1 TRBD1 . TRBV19 CASSRQGARYNEQFF TGTGCCAGTAGTAGACAGGGGGCTAGGTACAATGAGCAGTTCTTC
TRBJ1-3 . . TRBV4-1 CASSLHYTDSGNTIYF TGCGCCAGCAGCCTTCACTACACCGACTCTGGAAACACCATATATTTT
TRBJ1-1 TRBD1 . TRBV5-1 CASSSWTGGETEAFF TGCGCCAGCAGCTCTTGGACAGGCGGGGAGACTGAAGCTTTCTTT
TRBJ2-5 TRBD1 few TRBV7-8 CASSPTGLGETQYF TGTGCCAGCAGCCCGACAGGGTTAGGGGAGACCCAGTACTTC
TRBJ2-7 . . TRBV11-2 CASSSLTGIYEQYF TGTGCCAGCAGCTCCTTAACAGGGATCTACGAGCAGTACTTC
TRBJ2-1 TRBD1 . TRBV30 CAGNRDRKSNEQFF TGTGCCGGGAACCGGGACAGGAAGTCCAATGAGCAGTTCTTC
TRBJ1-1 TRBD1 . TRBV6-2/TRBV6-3 CASSPIRQGVGEAFF TGTGCCAGCAGCCCCATAAGACAGGGAGTGGGTGAAGCTTTCTTT
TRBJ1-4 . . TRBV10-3 CAISDRGAVEKLFF TGTGCCATCAGTGATCGGGGGGCCGTGGAAAAACTGTTTTTT
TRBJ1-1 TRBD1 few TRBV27 CASSWDRGTTEAFF TGTGCCAGCAGTTGGGACAGGGGAACCACTGAAGCTTTCTTT
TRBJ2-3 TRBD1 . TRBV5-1 CASSLESDRGGTDTQYF TGCGCCAGCAGCTTGGAATCGGACAGGGGTGGCACAGATACGCAGTATTTT
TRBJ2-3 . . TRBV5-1 CASSLAGTRVRTQYF TGCGCCAGCAGCTTGGCAGGGACTCGAGTAAGGACGCAGTATTTT
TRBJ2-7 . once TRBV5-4 CASSPTGKPYEQYF TGTGCCAGCAGTCCCACAGGGAAACCCTACGAGCAGTACTTC
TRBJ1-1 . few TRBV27 CASSLELNTEAFF TGTGCCAGCAGTTTGGAGCTGAACACTGAAGCTTTCTTT
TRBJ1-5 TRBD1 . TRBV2 CASTQDRGQPQHF TGTGCCAGCACCCAAGACAGGGGCCAGCCCCAGCATTTT
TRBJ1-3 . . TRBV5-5 CASSLSGSFSGNTIYF TGTGCCAGCAGCTTGTCAGGGTCTTTCTCTGGAAACACCATATATTTT
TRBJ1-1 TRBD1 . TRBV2 CASSRLGQGPMNTEAFF TGTGCCAGCAGTCGGCTAGGACAGGGGCCAATGAACACTGAAGCTTTCTTT